This T cell receptor beta chain is drawn from a study of CD8 T cells in ankylosing spondylitis. General study findings and limits: A TCR beta motif of 7 or 8 highly homologous variants appeared characteristic of ankylosing spondylitis blood. Matched synovial fluid from ankylosing spondylitis patients was reported to be enriched for disease-linked clones.

This clonotype was observed at least ten times. What it binds is not known. CDR3 length equals 14 residues. With 3 bases removed from V and 3 bases from J, the gap between germline ends came to 12 bases. Scientists made TCR beta libraries using quantitative 5'-RACE with molecular barcodes. TCRdb re-called the 5' RACE reads through MiXCR, storing one row per CDR3 protein. This table holds some 30,000 distinct CDR3 sequences, 7.2% found once. This chain uses TRBV12-3 or TRBV12-4 with TRBJ2-7, with D uncertain. The sequencing sample was made of blood, either unsorted or a sorted T cell fraction (not recorded which). The source of this sequence is a male donor with ankylosing spondylitis or in good health (not recorded which). The CDR3: CASSLGSFLYEQYF. As DNA, the CDR3 is TGTGCCAGCAGTTTGGGTTCATTCCTCTACGAGCAGTACTTC.